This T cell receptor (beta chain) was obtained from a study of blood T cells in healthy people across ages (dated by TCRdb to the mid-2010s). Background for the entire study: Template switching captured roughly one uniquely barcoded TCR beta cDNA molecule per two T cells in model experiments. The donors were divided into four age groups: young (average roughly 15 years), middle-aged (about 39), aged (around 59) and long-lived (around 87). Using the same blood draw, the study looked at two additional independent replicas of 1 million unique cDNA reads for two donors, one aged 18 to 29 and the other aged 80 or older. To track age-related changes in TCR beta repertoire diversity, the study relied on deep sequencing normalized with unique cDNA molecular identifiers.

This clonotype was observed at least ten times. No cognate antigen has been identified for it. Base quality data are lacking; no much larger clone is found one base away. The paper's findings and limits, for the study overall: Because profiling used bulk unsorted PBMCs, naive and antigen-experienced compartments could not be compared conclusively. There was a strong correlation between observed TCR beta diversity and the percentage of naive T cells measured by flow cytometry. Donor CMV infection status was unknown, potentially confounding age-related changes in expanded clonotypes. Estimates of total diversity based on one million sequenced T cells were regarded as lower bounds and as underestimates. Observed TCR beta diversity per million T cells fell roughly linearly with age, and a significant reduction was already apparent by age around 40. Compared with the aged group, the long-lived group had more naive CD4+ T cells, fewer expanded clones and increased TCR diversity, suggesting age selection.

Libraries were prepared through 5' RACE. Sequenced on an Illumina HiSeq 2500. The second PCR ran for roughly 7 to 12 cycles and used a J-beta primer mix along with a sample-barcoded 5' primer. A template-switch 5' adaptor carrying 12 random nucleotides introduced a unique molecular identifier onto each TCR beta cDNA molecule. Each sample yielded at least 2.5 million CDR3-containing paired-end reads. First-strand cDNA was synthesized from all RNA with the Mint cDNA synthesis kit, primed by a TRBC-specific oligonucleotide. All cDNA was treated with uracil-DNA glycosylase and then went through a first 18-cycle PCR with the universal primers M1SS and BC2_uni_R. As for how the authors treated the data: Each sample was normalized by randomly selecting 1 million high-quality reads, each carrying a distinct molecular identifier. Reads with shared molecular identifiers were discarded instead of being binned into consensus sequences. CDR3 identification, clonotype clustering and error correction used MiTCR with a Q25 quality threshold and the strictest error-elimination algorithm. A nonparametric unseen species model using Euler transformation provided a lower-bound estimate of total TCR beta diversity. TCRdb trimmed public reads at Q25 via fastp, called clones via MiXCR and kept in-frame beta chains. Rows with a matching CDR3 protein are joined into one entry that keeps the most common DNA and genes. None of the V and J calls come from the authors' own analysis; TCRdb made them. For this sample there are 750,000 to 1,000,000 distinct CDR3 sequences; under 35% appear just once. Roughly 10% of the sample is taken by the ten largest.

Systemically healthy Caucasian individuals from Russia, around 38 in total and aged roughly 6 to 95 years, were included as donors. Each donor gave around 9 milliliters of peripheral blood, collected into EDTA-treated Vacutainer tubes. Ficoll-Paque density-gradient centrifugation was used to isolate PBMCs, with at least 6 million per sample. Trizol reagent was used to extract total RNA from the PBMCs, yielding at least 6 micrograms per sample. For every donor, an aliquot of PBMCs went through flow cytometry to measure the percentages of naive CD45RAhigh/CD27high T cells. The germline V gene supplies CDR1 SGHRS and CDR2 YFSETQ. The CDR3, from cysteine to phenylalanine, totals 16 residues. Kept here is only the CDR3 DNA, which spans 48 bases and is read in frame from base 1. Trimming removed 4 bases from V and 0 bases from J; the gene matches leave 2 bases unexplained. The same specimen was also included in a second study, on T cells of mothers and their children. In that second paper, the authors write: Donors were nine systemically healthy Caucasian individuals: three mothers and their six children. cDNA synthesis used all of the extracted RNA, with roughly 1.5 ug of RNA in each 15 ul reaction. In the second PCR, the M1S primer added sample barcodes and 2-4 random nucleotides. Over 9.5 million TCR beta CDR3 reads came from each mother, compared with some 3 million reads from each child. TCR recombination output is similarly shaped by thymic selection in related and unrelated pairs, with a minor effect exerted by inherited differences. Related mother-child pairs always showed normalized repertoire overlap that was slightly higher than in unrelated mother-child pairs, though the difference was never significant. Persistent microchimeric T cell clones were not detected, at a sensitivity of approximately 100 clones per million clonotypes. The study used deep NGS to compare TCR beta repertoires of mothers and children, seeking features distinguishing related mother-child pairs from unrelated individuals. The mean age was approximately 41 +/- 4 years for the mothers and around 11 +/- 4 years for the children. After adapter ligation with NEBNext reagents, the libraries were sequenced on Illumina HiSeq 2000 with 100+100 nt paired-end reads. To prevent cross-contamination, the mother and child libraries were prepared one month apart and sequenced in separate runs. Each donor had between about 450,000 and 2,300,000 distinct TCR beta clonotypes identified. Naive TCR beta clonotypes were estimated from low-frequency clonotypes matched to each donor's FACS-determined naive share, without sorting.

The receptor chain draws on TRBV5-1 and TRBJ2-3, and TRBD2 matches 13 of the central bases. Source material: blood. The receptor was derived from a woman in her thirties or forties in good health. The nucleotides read TGCGCCAGCAGCCCGGGACTAGCGGGGAGCACAGATACGCAGTATTTT. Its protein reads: CASSPGLAGSTDTQYF.